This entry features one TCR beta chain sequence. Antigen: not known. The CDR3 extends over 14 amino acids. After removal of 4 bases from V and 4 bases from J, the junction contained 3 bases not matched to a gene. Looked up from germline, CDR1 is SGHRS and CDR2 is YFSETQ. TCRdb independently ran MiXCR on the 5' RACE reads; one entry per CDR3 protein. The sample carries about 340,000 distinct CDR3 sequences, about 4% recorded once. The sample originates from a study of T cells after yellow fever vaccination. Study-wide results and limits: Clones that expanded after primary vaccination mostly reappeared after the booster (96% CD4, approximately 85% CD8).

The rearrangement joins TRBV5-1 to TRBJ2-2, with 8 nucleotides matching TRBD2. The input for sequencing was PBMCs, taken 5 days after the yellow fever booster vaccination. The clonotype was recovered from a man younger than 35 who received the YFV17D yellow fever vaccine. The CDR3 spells CASSRSGVTGELFF. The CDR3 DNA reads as TGCGCCAGCAGCCGTAGCGGGGTCACCGGGGAGCTGTTTTTT.